Following are 27 T cell receptor beta chains from one sample sequenced in a study of regulatory T cells in long-lasting Graves disease. The TCR beta library used iRepertoire HTBI primers with Arm-PCR amplification of CDR3. In TCRdb, the multiplex PCR reads were re-called with MiXCR into one record per CDR3 protein. The table lists 620,000 or so distinct CDR3 sequences, approximately 15% of them singletons. This sample's time point: newly diagnosed GD, antithyroid drugs for less than 3 months. PBMC-derived RNA was used for the TCR library. The same sample was also used in a study of T cells in Graves' hyperthyroidism and ophthalmopathy.

This specimen was peripheral blood mononuclear cells (PBMCs), taken at new diagnosis, from a patient treated with antithyroid drugs. These receptors originate from a woman aged 25 to 45 with Graves disease.

This clonotype was found many times. V usage is TRBV12-3 or TRBV12-4 and J usage is TRBJ2-5; TRBD1 matches at 8 bases. The V gene end was trimmed by 6 bases and the J gene end by 10 bases; junction bases not matched to a gene: 13. This CDR3 spans 14 amino acids. The CDR3 here is CASSKDRAQADQYF. In DNA form, the CDR3 reads TGTGCCAGCAGCAAGGACAGGGCACAGGCGGACCAGTACTTC.

At least ten counts were recorded for this clonotype. CDR3 bases: TGTGCCAGCAGGCCGACAGGGATCGGCGTTGGCTACACCTTC. Translation gives CASRPTGIGVGYTF. The rearrangement links TRBV6-1 to TRBJ1-2; 7 bases line up with TRBD1. Germline loops: CDR1 MNHNS, CDR2 SASEGT. This CDR3 is built from 14 residues. The trim removed 6 bases at V and 7 bases at J, leaving 11 bases unmatched.

V usage is TRBV19 and J usage is TRBJ2-5; TRBD1 aligns across 8 bases. In germline, CDR1 is LNHDA, CDR2 SQIVND (reference sequence). The CDR3 consists of 14 residues. V was clipped by 1 base and J by 4 bases; unmatched bases: 2. The CDR3 region is CASSIGQGAETQYF. The CDR3 bases are TGTGCCAGTAGTATAGGGCAGGGGGCAGAGACCCAGTACTTC. Full variable domain (rest looked up from reference TRBV19 and TRBJ2-5): DGGITQSPKYLFRKEGQNVTLSCEQNLNHDAMYWYRQDPGQGLRLIYYSQIVNDFQKGDIAEGYSVSREKKESFPLTVTSAQKNPTAFYLCASSIGQGAETQYFGPGTRLLVL.

J is TRBJ2-7 and V is TRBV18; the D call may be TRBD1 or TRBD2 (5 bases each). The ends were cut back, 3 bases at V and 1 base at J, with 13 bases in the middle. Germline V gene data show CDR1 as KGHSH and CDR2 as LQKENI. The CDR3 runs to 15 residues. CDR3 sequence (DNA): TGTGCCAGCTCACCGAAAGGGACGGAATCCTACGAGCAGTACTTC. Its translation: CASSPKGTESYEQYF. The full variable domain, completed using reference TRBV18 and TRBJ2-7, is NAGVMQNPRHLVRRRGQEARLRCSPMKGHSHVYWYRQLPEEGLKFMVYLQKENIIDESGMPKERFSAEFPKEGPSILRIQQVVRGDSAAYFCASSPKGTESYEQYFGPGTRLTVT.

This clonotype was seen many times. V gene TRBV30 combines with J gene TRBJ2-7, with D perhaps matching TRBD2 (5 bases). This CDR3 has 13 amino acids. Trimming took off 4 bases at V and 4 bases at J, with 14 bases between the two ends. CDR1 GTSNPN and CDR2 SVGIG come from the germline V gene (reference sequence). CDR3 nucleotide sequence: TGTGCCTGGAACCGTGGCTGGGAGTACGAGCAGTACTTC. It specifies CAWNRGWEYEQYF.

This clonotype was seen at least ten times. V and J are TRBV7-3 and TRBJ2-1, with TRBD1 matching over 8 bases. Germline V gene lookup returns CDR1 SGHTA and CDR2 FQGTGA. Trimming cost V 5 bases and J 10 bases; bases outside gene matches: 13. There are 15 residues in the CDR3. In DNA form, the CDR3 reads TGTGCCAGCAGCCCCTCGGACAGGGTACTGCCCGAGCAGTTCTTC. Translation gives CASSPSDRVLPEQFF.

This clonotype was observed at least ten times. CDR3 region: CASSSPGTGHTEAFF. As DNA, the CDR3 is TGTGCCAGCAGCTCCCCGGGCACAGGTCACACTGAAGCTTTCTTT. This rearrangement joins TRBV7-2 to TRBJ1-1; maybe TRBD1 (5 bases). From germline, CDR1 is SGHTA and CDR2 FQGNSA. The CDR3 has 15 residues. The ends were cut back, 4 bases at V and 3 bases at J, with 15 bases in the middle.

This clonotype has just a few counts. The gene calls are TRBV5-8 and TRBJ2-1, with 12 positions matching TRBD2. From germline, CDR1 is SGHTS and CDR2 YDEGEE. The CDR3 has 15 amino acids. Trimming removed 0 bases from V and 8 bases from J; junction bases left unmatched: 3. The CDR3 loop is CASSLGTSGIHEQFF. DNA for the CDR3: TGTGCCAGCAGCTTGGGGACTAGCGGGATCCATGAGCAGTTCTTC.

This clonotype was detected many times. This chain's CDR3 is CASSPTLGSGAFF. CDR3 nucleotides: TGTGCCAGCAGCCCCACGCTGGGTTCGGGGGCTTTCTTT. This chain links TRBV3-1 with TRBJ1-1; D call uncertain. Germline V gene data show CDR1 as LGHDT and CDR2 as YNNKEL (reference sequence). The CDR3 runs to 13 residues. V lost 4 bases and J lost 11, with 17 bases in between.

Points on this clonotype: A read error may explain this, as a much larger clone is one base away. Here the CDR3 omits its conserved ending phenylalanine or tryptophan, so a read error is the likely source. V usage is TRBV5-1 and J usage is TRBJ2-2, with 7 nucleotides matching TRBD2. Per germline, CDR1 SGHRS and CDR2 YFSETQ. After removal of 3 bases from V and 0 bases from J, the junction contained 2 bases not matched to a gene. The CDR3 is 15 amino acids. CDR3 sequence reads: CASSSGLANTGELFL. The CDR3, as DNA: TGCGCCAGCAGCTCCGGACTAGCGAACACCGGGGAGCTGTTTCTT.

Comment on this clonotype: A much bigger clone sits one base away, suggesting this may be a read error. The J gene is TRBJ2-7, the V gene TRBV7-8, with TRBD2 identical over 7 bases. Germline V gives CDR1 SGHVS, CDR2 FQNEAQ. The CDR3 sequence is 15 residues long. CDR3 protein: CASSPEGGSSYGQYF. DNA of the CDR3: TGTGCCAGCAGCCCCGAGGGAGGGTCCTCCTACGGGCAGTACTTC.

This clonotype came up many times. The chain recombines TRBV27 with TRBJ2-3, with 9 bases identical to TRBD2. Germline V gene lookup returns CDR1 MNHEY and CDR2 SMNVEV (reference sequence). The CDR3 is 16 amino acids. The V and J ends lost 10 bases and 7 bases, in that order; junction bases with no gene match: 18. The CDR3 loop is CATASSGGRVENTQYF. The CDR3 nucleotides are TGTGCCACCGCCTCTTCGGGCGGGAGGGTTGAAAATACGCAGTATTTT.

This clonotype has only a few counts. The J gene is TRBJ1-1, the V gene TRBV4-2; D ambiguous. The CDR3 runs to 12 residues. Deletions cut 1 base from V and 6 bases from J, with 6 bases between. CDR1 and CDR2 (germline): LGHNA, YNFKEQ. CDR3 sequence: CASSQGTAEAFF. CDR3 sequence (DNA): TGTGCCAGCAGCCAAGGGACGGCTGAAGCTTTCTTT.

This clonotype appeared many times. The V gene is TRBV3-1, the J gene TRBJ2-7, with unresolved D. The CDR3 has 12 residues. Germline CDR1 is LGHDT and CDR2 is YNNKEL (reference sequence). Trimming cost V 4 bases and J 0 bases, with 4 bases left between them. This chain's CDR3 is CASSRYSYEQYF. The CDR3 DNA reads TGTGCCAGCAGCCGCTACTCCTACGAGCAGTACTTC.

V gene TRBV28 combines with J gene TRBJ2-2; 7 nucleotides align to TRBD1. Germline values: CDR1 MDHEN, CDR2 SYDVKM. The CDR3 has 15 residues. The trim removed 4 bases at V and 4 bases at J, leaving 6 bases unmatched. CDR3 region: CASSSTGLRTGELFF. The CDR3 nucleotides read TGTGCCAGCAGTTCGACAGGGTTACGCACCGGGGAGCTGTTTTTT.

This clonotype was detected a few times. This chain joins TRBV5-6 and TRBJ2-7, with D possibly TRBD1 on 7 matching bases. Germline CDR1 is SGHDT and CDR2 is YYEEEE. V lost 5 bases and J lost 6, with 15 bases in between. This CDR3 is 13 amino acids long. The CDR3: CASRPGTAGEQYF. CDR3 DNA: TGTGCCAGCAGACCCGGGACAGCGGGCGAGCAGTACTTC.

V usage is TRBV7-9 and J usage is TRBJ2-7; tentatively, D is TRBD2 (7 bases). From germline, CDR1 is SEHNR and CDR2 FQNEAQ (reference sequence). Deletions cut 1 base from V and 3 bases from J, with 13 bases between. The CDR3 sequence is 15 residues long. Written as DNA, the CDR3 is TGTGCCAGCAGCTTAGTAAGGGGGGACTACTACGAGCAGTACTTC. It translates to CASSLVRGDYYEQYF.

Many counts were recorded for this clonotype. The rearrangement uses TRBV29-1 and TRBJ1-2; 7 nucleotides align to TRBD1. V was clipped by 3 bases and J by 8 bases; unmatched bases: 9. The CDR3 is 13 residues long. CDR1 and CDR2 from the germline V gene are SQVTM and ANQGSEA. CDR3 bases: TGCAGCGTTGAGTTGGCAGGGGACAGCGGCTACACCTTC. Translated: CSVELAGDSGYTF.

This clonotype was recorded at least ten times. The J gene is TRBJ2-1, the V gene TRBV28; 8 nucleotides line up with TRBD2. Trimming took 6 bases from V and 4 from J; bases not matched to a gene: 8. Germline assignment: CDR1 MDHEN and CDR2 SYDVKM. The length of the CDR3 is 15 residues. CDR3 protein: CASSPKVAGYNEQFF. The CDR3 DNA reads TGTGCCAGCAGCCCCAAGGTAGCGGGATACAATGAGCAGTTCTTC. Together with reference TRBV28 and TRBJ2-1, the CDR3 gives the full variable domain: DVKVTQSSRYLVKRTGEKVFLECVQDMDHENMFWYRQDPGLGLRLIYFSYDVKMKEKGDIPEGYSVSREKKERFSLILESASTNQTSMYLCASSPKVAGYNEQFFGPGTRLTVL.

This clonotype showed up many times. The chain links TRBV20-1 to TRBJ2-7, with D perhaps given as TRBD1 or TRBD2 (5 bases each). CDR1 is DFQATT and CDR2 is SNEGSKA in the germline V gene (reference sequence). The CDR3 runs 14 residues. Trimming removed 1 base at V and 2 bases at J, with 12 bases between. The CDR3 region has the DNA TGCAGTGCTAGAGTCCCTCAGGGAGCCTACGAGCAGTACTTC. Translation gives CSARVPQGAYEQYF.

Points on this clonotype: Because it lacks the conserved phenylalanine or tryptophan at the end, this CDR3 is likely a read error. Because the CDR3's place on the DNA is in doubt, the DNA is left out and the CDR3 is given as listed by TCRdb. This chain joins TRBV20-1 and TRBJ2-5; the D segment call TRBD2 is taken from the table without a DNA check. CDR1 DFQATT and CDR2 SNEGSKA come from the germline V gene (reference sequence). The CDR3 spans 13 residues, counting both ends. The CDR3: CSATPGLAGGVRS.

Note on this clonotype: With a far larger clone one base away, a read error is the likely cause. The CDR3 region has the DNA TGTGCCAGCAGTCCCCCCGCCCTGGGGGAGCAGTTCTTC. Protein sequence: CASSPPALGEQFF. V and J are TRBV12-3 or TRBV12-4 and TRBJ2-1, with D unresolved. V was trimmed by 5 bases and J by 10 bases, leaving 15 bases between them. The CDR3 is 13 residues long.

This clonotype has just a few counts. The CDR3 spells CASSTERNNYGYTF. DNA of the CDR3: TGTGCCAGTAGTACTGAGCGGAACAACTATGGCTACACCTTC. The genes are TRBV19 and TRBJ1-2; no definite D call. The CDR3 loop spans 14 amino acids. Germline CDR1 reads LNHDA; CDR2 reads SQIVND (reference sequence). V lost 4 bases, J lost 2 bases, and 11 bases lay in between. The entire variable domain, with the rest obtained from reference TRBV19 and TRBJ1-2, is as follows: DGGITQSPKYLFRKEGQNVTLSCEQNLNHDAMYWYRQDPGQGLRLIYYSQIVNDFQKGDIAEGYSVSREKKESFPLTVTSAQKNPTAFYLCASSTERNNYGYTFGSGTRLTVV.

The chain recombines TRBV27 with TRBJ2-2, with unresolved D. This CDR3 is 10 amino acids long. Between the trimmed V and J ends, which lost 7 bases and 7 bases, there was a span of 4 bases. Germline CDR1 MNHEY, CDR2 SMNVEV (reference sequence). The CDR3 region is CASTHGELFF. The CDR3 coding sequence is TGTGCCAGCACCCACGGGGAGCTGTTTTTT.

This clonotype was seen more than once but under ten times. The rearrangement joins TRBV9 to TRBJ2-2; D unresolved. Germline loops: CDR1 SGDLS, CDR2 YYNGEE. Deletions cut 4 bases from V and 4 bases from J, with 14 bases between. CDR3 length: 15 amino acids. CDR3 protein: CASSRPSSVTGELFF. CDR3 DNA: TGTGCCAGCAGCCGCCCCTCTTCTGTCACCGGGGAGCTGTTTTTT.

This clonotype was recorded many times. The J gene is TRBJ1-1, the V gene TRBV6-1; no clear D gene. The germline V gene encodes CDR1 MNHNS and CDR2 SASEGT. The length of the CDR3 is 15 residues. Trimming left V 2 bases short and J 1 base short, with 11 bases between. Here the CDR3 reads CASSEPQTWNTEAFF. For the CDR3, the DNA is TGTGCCAGCAGTGAACCCCAGACCTGGAACACTGAAGCTTTCTTT.

The genes are TRBV27 and TRBJ1-4; unclear D gene. This CDR3 is built from 14 residues. In germline, CDR1 is MNHEY, CDR2 SMNVEV (reference sequence). V dropped 4 bases and J dropped 7 bases, with 13 bases sitting between them. This chain's CDR3 is CASSSLAAGEKLFF. CDR3 bases: TGTGCCAGCAGTTCCCTAGCAGCAGGTGAAAAACTGTTTTTT.